Reported below is one T cell receptor (beta chain). Its antigen remains unidentified. The data were taken from a study of T cells in Graves' hyperthyroidism and ophthalmopathy. Whole-study findings and limits: With a median lead of approximately 6.4 months before onset, the model predicted ophthalmopathy. Classification by a 13 V-J model distinguished ophthalmopathy from stable hyperthyroidism. The majority of expanded thyroid clonotypes above 0.001 also appeared in blood.

The trim removed 6 bases at V and 4 bases at J, leaving 7 bases unmatched. The germline V gene has CDR1 SEHNR and CDR2 FQNEAQ (reference sequence). The CDR3 totals 14 residues. RNA transcripts yielded amplified TCR beta CDR3 regions. A first-round RT-PCR of the TCR CDR3 used the HTBI primer set. TCRdb re-derived calls from the multiplex PCR reads in MiXCR, one entry per CDR3 protein. The sample has 560,000 or so distinct CDR3 sequences, 40% to 55% seen once; the top ten hold nearly 8.5%. The sequenced sample consisted of peripheral blood or thyroid tissue (not recorded which). The rearrangement uses TRBV7-9 and TRBJ1-1; 8 positions match TRBD1. This receptor was obtained from a woman aged 18-29 years with Graves' hyperthyroidism. The CDR3 spells CASRMDRVVTEAFF. As DNA, the CDR3 is TGTGCCAGCAGGATGGACAGGGTGGTCACTGAAGCTTTCTTT.